Below, 24 T cell receptor beta chains from the same sample are listed, as sequenced in a study of T cells after yellow fever vaccination. TCRdb analysed the 5' RACE reads with MiXCR anew, one entry per CDR3 protein. The repertoire includes some 200,000 distinct CDR3 sequences, about 10% of them detected once, and 35% to 40% sits in the top ten. This specimen was CD8+ T cells sorted from PBMCs, taken 15 days after the yellow fever booster vaccination. The source is a man between 18 and 35 years old who received the YFV17D yellow fever vaccine.

The table lists this clonotype with a few counts. V usage is TRBV27 and J usage is TRBJ2-1; 11 nucleotides agree with TRBD2. CDR1 and CDR2 (germline): MNHEY, SMNVEV (reference sequence). With V trimmed by 5 bases and J by 5 bases, 11 bases remained unmatched. The CDR3 length is 17 residues. In nucleotides, the CDR3 is TGTGCCAGCAGTCTCCTGGGGACTAGCGGTGTAAACAATGAGCAGTTCTTC. Translation gives CASSLLGTSGVNNEQFF.

V is TRBV6-2 or TRBV6-3 and J is TRBJ1-1; 10 nucleotides agree with TRBD1. The CDR3 consists of 17 residues. Germline V gene data show CDR1 as MNHEY and CDR2 as SVGEGT. With V trimmed by 7 bases and J by 0 bases, 11 bases remained unmatched. CDR3 DNA: TGTGCCAGCACCCCGGGACAGGGGACTATCATGAACACTGAAGCTTTCTTT. It encodes CASTPGQGTIMNTEAFF.

The CDR3 bases are TGCGCCAGCAGACCCCTAGTCTCCAACGGGGAGCTGTTTTTT. It is translated as CASRPLVSNGELFF. The V gene is TRBV4-1, the J gene TRBJ2-2; D uncertain. The CDR3 spans 14 residues. Germline values: CDR1 MGHRA, CDR2 YSYEKL. V lost 6 bases and J lost 7, with 15 bases in between.

This clonotype was detected only a few times. J is TRBJ1-4 and V is TRBV7-9; D is undetermined. V was shortened by 6 bases and J by 8 bases, with 19 bases between the two germline ends. Germline V gives CDR1 SEHNR, CDR2 FQNEAQ (reference sequence). CDR3 size: 15 residues. CDR3 coding DNA: TGTGCCAGCAGGCCCCTGCTCTCGGGAGGCGAAAAACTGTTTTTT. Its protein product is CASRPLLSGGEKLFF.

This clonotype was seen more than once but under ten times. The rearrangement uses TRBV12-3 or TRBV12-4 and TRBJ1-5, with TRBD1 matching over 7 bases. The V and J ends lost 6 bases and 5 bases, in that order; junction bases with no gene match: 10. CDR3 length equals 15 residues. The CDR3 bases are TGTGCCAGCAGCCGCGACAGGGTTGGGGATCAGCCCCAGCATTTT. Translated, it gives CASSRDRVGDQPQHF.

The chain recombines TRBV2 with TRBJ2-7; D not resolved. The CDR3 runs to 14 residues. In germline, CDR1 is SNHLY, CDR2 FYNNEI. V was shortened by 7 bases and J by 3 bases, with 16 bases between the two germline ends. Here the CDR3 reads CASNGQTDYYEQYF. In nucleotides, the CDR3 is TGTGCCAGCAACGGTCAGACTGATTACTACGAGCAGTACTTC. Full variable domain (rest looked up from reference TRBV2 and TRBJ2-7): EPEVTQTPSHQVTQMGQEVILRCVPISNHLYFYWYRQILGQKVEFLVSFYNNEISEKSEIFDDQFSVERPDGSNFTLKIRSTKLEDSAMYFCASNGQTDYYEQYFGPGTRLTVT.

This clonotype has just a few counts. This chain connects TRBV6-5 to TRBJ2-1; possible D gene TRBD2, 6 bases. Trimming pared 4 bases from V and 2 bases from J, leaving 12 bases between. CDR1 is MNHEY, CDR2 SVGAGI, per germline. The CDR3 consists of 15 residues. The CDR3 here is CASSSPGLTYNEQFF. The CDR3 nucleotides read TGTGCCAGCAGTTCTCCGGGACTTACCTACAATGAGCAGTTCTTC.

The chain has TRBV19 and TRBJ2-7; D is possibly TRBD2 (6 bases). The CDR3 totals 13 residues. Germline assignment: CDR1 LNHDA and CDR2 SQIVND (reference sequence). Trimming removed 3 bases at V and 5 bases at J, with 11 bases between. The CDR3 sequence is CASSMRGGNEQYF. CDR3 DNA sequence: TGTGCCAGTAGTATGCGAGGAGGGAACGAGCAGTACTTC.

With respect to this clonotype: A much larger clone differs from this one at a single base, so this may be a read error. The chain combines TRBV12-3 or TRBV12-4 with TRBJ2-5, with D possibly TRBD2 on 5 matching bases. The CDR3 consists of 13 residues. The V end was cut by 3 bases, the J end by 5 bases, with 10 bases between. CDR3 region: CASSLGPGETQYF. CDR3 coding DNA: TGTGCCAGCAGTTTGGGCCCGGGGGAGACCCAGTACTTC.

This clonotype was recorded a few times. J is TRBJ2-3 and V is TRBV5-4; 7 bases align to TRBD2. CDR1 and CDR2 from the germline V gene are SGHNT and YYREEE (reference sequence). This CDR3 comprises 17 residues. The V gene end was trimmed by 0 bases and the J gene end by 0 bases; junction bases not matched to a gene: 7. CDR3 residues: CASSLGRETTSTDTQYF. In nucleotides, the CDR3 is TGTGCCAGCAGCTTGGGGCGGGAGACAACTAGCACAGATACGCAGTATTTT.

This clonotype has only a few counts. In DNA, the CDR3 is TGTGCCAGTAGTATGACCCGGCGGGGGATCCCAGATACGCAGTATTTT. As protein: CASSMTRRGIPDTQYF. The chain has TRBV19 and TRBJ2-3, with 7 positions matching TRBD2. In germline, CDR1 is LNHDA, CDR2 SQIVND (reference sequence). The trim removed 3 bases at V and 4 bases at J, leaving 10 bases unmatched. The CDR3 has 16 amino acids.

DNA of the CDR3: TGTGCCAGCAGCTCCCCGGCCGGGGAGCTGTTTTTT. Amino acid sequence: CASSSPAGELFF. The chain links TRBV27 to TRBJ2-2; D gene ambiguous. Germline V gives CDR1 MNHEY, CDR2 SMNVEV (reference sequence). V dropped 6 bases and J dropped 6 bases, with 8 bases sitting between them. The CDR3 consists of 12 residues.

This clonotype was counted between two and nine times. V and J are TRBV7-9 and TRBJ2-3; either TRBD1 or TRBD2 may supply D (5 bases each). Germline V gives CDR1 SEHNR, CDR2 FQNEAQ (reference sequence). This CDR3 has 17 residues. V dropped 1 base and J dropped 0 bases, with 14 bases sitting between them. The CDR3 loop reads CASSLVGTTTSTDTQYF. As DNA, the CDR3 is TGTGCCAGCAGCTTAGTGGGGACGACGACTAGCACAGATACGCAGTATTTT.

Many counts were recorded for this clonotype. The chain is built from TRBV12-5 and TRBJ2-7, with D perhaps matching TRBD2 (6 bases). CDR3 length equals 17 residues. V dropped 3 bases and J dropped 4 bases, with 22 bases sitting between them. Germline V gene data show CDR1 as LGHNT and CDR2 as FRNRAP. DNA of the CDR3: TGTGCTAGTGGTTTCCCCCCCCGGGGAGGCCGTTCGTACGAGCAGTACGTC. Protein product: CASGFPPRGGRSYEQYV.

The chain couples TRBV18 to TRBJ2-1; 7 bases are a match to TRBD1. J was trimmed by 4 bases and V by 1 base; bases with no gene match: 10. Germline V CDR1 and CDR2: KGHSH, LQKENI. The length of the CDR3 is 17 residues. The CDR3 nucleotides read TGTGCCAGCTCACCACAGGAGGACAGGCCACGGTACAATGAGCAGTTCTTC. Translated, it gives CASSPQEDRPRYNEQFF.

The sample holds a few counts of this clonotype. In DNA, the CDR3 is TGTGCCAGCAGGCAGACTCGACAGGGTTACGAGCAGTACGTC. This gives the protein CASRQTRQGYEQYV. The J gene is TRBJ2-7, the V gene TRBV6-6; TRBD1 aligns across 7 bases. V gave up 6 bases and J gave up 4 bases; unmatched junction bases: 9. The CDR3 runs 14 residues. Per germline, CDR1 MNHNY and CDR2 SVGAGI (reference sequence).

This rearrangement joins TRBV5-1 to TRBJ2-7; 10 bases are shared with TRBD1. J gave up 5 bases and V 5 bases, and 10 bases lay outside the gene matches. CDR1 is SGHRS, CDR2 YFSETQ, per germline. The CDR3 consists of 15 residues. CDR3 in DNA: TGCGCCAGCAGGCCGACCCCGGGACAGGGGAACGAGCAGTACTTC. Amino acid sequence: CASRPTPGQGNEQYF.

The chain carries TRBV20-1 and TRBJ1-2; the match to TRBD1 covers 8 bases. The trim removed 3 bases at V and 4 bases at J, leaving 10 bases unmatched. Germline V gene lookup returns CDR1 DFQATT and CDR2 SNEGSKA (reference sequence). This CDR3 contains 15 residues. The DNA for the CDR3 is TGCAGTGCTAGGTCCGTTGGACAGGGTTCCTATGGCTACACCTTC. Translating it yields CSARSVGQGSYGYTF.

This clonotype was found many times. V usage is TRBV9 and J usage is TRBJ2-3; D is unresolved. V shed 1 base and J shed 0 bases, with 12 bases lying between them. Germline assignment: CDR1 SGDLS and CDR2 YYNGEE. The CDR3 totals 16 residues. Here the CDR3 DNA reads TGTGCCAGCAGCGTATACTCTGGGCCTAGCACAGATACGCAGTATTTT. The encoded protein is CASSVYSGPSTDTQYF.

This clonotype was seen ten or more times. The genes are TRBV7-2 and TRBJ2-1; possible D gene TRBD2, 5 bases. Germline V CDR1 and CDR2: SGHTA, FQGNSA. This CDR3 has 14 residues. The V and J ends lost 4 bases and 6 bases respectively, with 13 bases between them. CDR3 DNA sequence: TGTGCCAGCAGCTCCGGACTGTTAGGCAATGAGCAGTTCTTC. It codes for CASSSGLLGNEQFF.

This clonotype was counted between two and nine times. This rearrangement joins TRBV4-3 to TRBJ2-7; D may be TRBD1 or TRBD2 (5 bases each). CDR3 size: 18 residues. CDR1 LGHNA and CDR2 YSLEER come from the germline V gene. The V end was cut by 4 bases, the J end by 6 bases, with 28 bases between. The CDR3 protein is CASSPLMIRDGDGGEQYF. CDR3 bases: TGCGCCAGCAGCCCCCTAATGATAAGGGACGGTGACGGTGGCGAGCAGTACTTC.

This clonotype was recorded many times. The chain combines TRBV4-1 with TRBJ2-5; 8 bases align to TRBD2. With 3 bases clipped from V and 5 bases from J, the junction kept 8 bases outside the gene matches. CDR1 is MGHRA, CDR2 YSYEKL, per germline. The CDR3 length is 15 residues. The CDR3 protein is CASSHNFGGRETQYF. The CDR3 DNA follows: TGCGCCAGCAGCCATAACTTCGGCGGGAGGGAGACCCAGTACTTC.

This clonotype came up a few times. This chain uses TRBV7-6 with TRBJ2-7, with 7 bases matching TRBD2. V shed 5 bases, J shed 6 bases, and the junction held 16 bases outside the gene matches. Germline-derived CDR1 and CDR2 are SGHVS and FNYEAQ. The CDR3 is 16 amino acids. The CDR3 bases are TGTGCCAGCAGCCCATCCGTGGGCGGGGGTCCTTTCGAGCAGTACTTC. Translation: CASSPSVGGGPFEQYF.

The rearrangement uses TRBV24-1 and TRBJ1-1; tentatively, D is TRBD1 (6 bases). Germline values: CDR1 KGHDR, CDR2 SFDVKD. Between the trimmed V and J ends, which lost 8 bases and 5 bases, there was a span of 20 bases. The CDR3 is made up of 15 amino acids. CDR3 coding DNA: TGTGCCACCACCGGGGGCCCAGTCATGGGGACTGAAGCTTTCTTT. Translation: CATTGGPVMGTEAFF.